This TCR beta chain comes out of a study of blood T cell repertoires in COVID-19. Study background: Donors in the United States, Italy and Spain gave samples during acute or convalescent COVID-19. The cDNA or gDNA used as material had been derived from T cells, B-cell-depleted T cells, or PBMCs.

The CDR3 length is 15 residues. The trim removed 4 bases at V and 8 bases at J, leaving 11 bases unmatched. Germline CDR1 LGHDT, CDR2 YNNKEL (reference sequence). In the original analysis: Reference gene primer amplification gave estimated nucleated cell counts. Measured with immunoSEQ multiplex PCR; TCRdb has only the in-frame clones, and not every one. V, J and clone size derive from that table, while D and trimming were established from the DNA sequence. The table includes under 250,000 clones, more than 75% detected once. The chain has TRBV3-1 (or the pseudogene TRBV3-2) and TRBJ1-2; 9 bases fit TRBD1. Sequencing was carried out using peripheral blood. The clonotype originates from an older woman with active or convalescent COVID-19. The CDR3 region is CASSPLWDREYGYTF. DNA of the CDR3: TGTGCCAGCAGCCCCTTGTGGGACAGGGAGTACGGCTACACCTTC.